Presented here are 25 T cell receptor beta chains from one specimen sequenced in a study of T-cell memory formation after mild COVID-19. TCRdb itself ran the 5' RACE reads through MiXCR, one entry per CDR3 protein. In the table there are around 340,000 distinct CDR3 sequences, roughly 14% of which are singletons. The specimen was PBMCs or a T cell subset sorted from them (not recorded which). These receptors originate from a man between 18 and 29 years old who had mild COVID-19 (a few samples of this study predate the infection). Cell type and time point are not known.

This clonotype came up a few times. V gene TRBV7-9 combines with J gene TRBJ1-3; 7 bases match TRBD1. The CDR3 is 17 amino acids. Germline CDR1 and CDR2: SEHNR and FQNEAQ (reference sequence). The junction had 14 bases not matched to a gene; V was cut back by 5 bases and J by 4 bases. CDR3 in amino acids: CASSRQDRAAFGNTIYF. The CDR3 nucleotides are TGTGCCAGCAGCCGACAAGACAGGGCGGCTTTCGGAAACACCATATATTTT.

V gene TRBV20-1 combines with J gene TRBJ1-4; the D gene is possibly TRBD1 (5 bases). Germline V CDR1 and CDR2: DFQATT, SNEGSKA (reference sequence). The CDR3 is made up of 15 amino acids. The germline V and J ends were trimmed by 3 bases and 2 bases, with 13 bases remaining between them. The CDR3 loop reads CSASAGPGTNEKLFF. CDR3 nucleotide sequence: TGCAGTGCTAGTGCGGGGCCGGGGACTAATGAAAAACTGTTTTTT.

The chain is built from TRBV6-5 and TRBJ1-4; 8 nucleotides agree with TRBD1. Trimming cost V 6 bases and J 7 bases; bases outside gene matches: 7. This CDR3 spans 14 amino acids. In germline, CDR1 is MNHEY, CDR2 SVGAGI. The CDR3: CASSSQGAVEKLFF. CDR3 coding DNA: TGTGCCAGCAGCTCCCAGGGGGCAGTTGAAAAACTGTTTTTT.

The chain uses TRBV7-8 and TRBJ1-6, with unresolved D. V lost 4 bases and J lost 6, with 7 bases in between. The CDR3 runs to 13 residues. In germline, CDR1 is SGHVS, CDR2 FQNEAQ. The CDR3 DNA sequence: TGTGCCAGCAGCTCCGCCCCTAATTCACCCCTCCACTTT. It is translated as CASSSAPNSPLHF.

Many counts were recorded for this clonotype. In DNA, the CDR3 is TGTGCCAGCAGTTTATCGGTAGATACGCAGTATTTT. As protein: CASSLSVDTQYF. The rearrangement joins TRBV12-3 or TRBV12-4 to TRBJ2-3; D remains unclear. Trimming removed 2 bases from V and 5 bases from J, with 5 bases in between. The CDR3 is made up of 12 amino acids.

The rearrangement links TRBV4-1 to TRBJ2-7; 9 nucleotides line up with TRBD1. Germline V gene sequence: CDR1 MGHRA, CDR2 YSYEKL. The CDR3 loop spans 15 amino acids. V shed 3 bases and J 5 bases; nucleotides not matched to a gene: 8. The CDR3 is CASSQGDRALHEQYF. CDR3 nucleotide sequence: TGCGCCAGCAGCCAGGGGGACAGGGCCCTCCACGAGCAGTACTTC.

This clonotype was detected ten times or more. Written as DNA, the CDR3 is TGTGCCAGCAGCATGGCAGGGGGTGGACCCCTCCACTTT. Its protein is CASSMAGGGPLHF. The chain carries TRBV7-2 and TRBJ1-6; 7 bases fit TRBD1. Germline V gene sequence: CDR1 SGHTA, CDR2 FQGNSA. The CDR3 consists of 13 residues. J lost 12 bases, V lost 5 bases, and 7 bases had no gene match.

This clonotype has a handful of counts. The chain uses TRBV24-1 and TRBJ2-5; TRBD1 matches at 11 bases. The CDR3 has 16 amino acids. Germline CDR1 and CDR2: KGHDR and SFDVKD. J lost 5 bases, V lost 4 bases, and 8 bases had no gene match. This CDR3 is CATSDGQGAAGETQYF. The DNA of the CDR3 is TGTGCCACCAGTGACGGACAGGGGGCGGCTGGTGAGACCCAGTACTTC.

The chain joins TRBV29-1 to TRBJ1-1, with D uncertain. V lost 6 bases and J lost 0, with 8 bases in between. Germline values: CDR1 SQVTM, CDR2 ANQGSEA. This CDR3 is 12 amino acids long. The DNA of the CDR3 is TGCAGCGTGTCATATATGAACACTGAAGCTTTCTTT. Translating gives CSVSYMNTEAFF.

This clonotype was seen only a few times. The CDR3 DNA reads TGTGCCAGCAGCACGGCTGGGGCCAACGTCCTGACTTTC. This translates into CASSTAGANVLTF. The chain uses TRBV12-3 or TRBV12-4 and TRBJ2-6; D ambiguous. CDR3 length: 13 residues. With 6 bases removed from V and 2 bases from J, the gap between germline ends came to 5 bases.

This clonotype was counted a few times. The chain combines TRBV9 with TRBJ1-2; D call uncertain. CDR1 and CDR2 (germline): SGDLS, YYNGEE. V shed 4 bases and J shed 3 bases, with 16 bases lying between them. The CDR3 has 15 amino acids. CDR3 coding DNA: TGTGCCAGCAGCTCCCGGCCCCCGGCGCACTATGGCTACACCTTC. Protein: CASSSRPPAHYGYTF.

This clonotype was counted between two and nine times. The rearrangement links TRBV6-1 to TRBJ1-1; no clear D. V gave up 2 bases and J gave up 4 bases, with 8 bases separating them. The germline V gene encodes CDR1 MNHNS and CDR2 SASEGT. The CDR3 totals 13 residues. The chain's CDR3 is CASSEYEVTEAFF. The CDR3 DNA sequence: TGTGCCAGCAGTGAATATGAGGTCACTGAAGCTTTCTTT.

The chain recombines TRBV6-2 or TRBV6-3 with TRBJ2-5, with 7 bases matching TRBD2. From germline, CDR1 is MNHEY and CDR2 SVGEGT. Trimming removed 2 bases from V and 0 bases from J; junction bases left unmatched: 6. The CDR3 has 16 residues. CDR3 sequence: CASSYRTREYQETQYF. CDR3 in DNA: TGTGCCAGCAGTTACCGGACTAGGGAGTACCAAGAGACCCAGTACTTC.

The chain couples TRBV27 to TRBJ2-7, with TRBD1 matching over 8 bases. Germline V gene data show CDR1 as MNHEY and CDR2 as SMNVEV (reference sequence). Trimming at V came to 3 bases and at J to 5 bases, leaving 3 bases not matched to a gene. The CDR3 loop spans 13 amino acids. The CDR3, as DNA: TGTGCCAGCAGTTTCCAACAGGGGGACGAGCAGTACTTC. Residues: CASSFQQGDEQYF.

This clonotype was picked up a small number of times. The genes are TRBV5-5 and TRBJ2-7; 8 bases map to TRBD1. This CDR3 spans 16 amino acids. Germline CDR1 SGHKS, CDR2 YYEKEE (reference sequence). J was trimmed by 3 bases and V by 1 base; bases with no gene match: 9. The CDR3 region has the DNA TGTGCCAGCAGCTTGTACAGGTCAGGGGGCGACTACGAGCAGTACTTC. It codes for CASSLYRSGGDYEQYF.

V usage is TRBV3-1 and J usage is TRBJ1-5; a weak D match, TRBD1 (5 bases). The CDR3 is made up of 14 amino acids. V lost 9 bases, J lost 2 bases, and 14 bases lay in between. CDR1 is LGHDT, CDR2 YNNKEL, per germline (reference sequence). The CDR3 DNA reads TGTGCCAGTGCGCGGGGGTCTGGCAATCAGCCCCAGCATTTT. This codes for CASARGSGNQPQHF.

As DNA, the CDR3 is TGCAGTGCTAGAAGTCGGGGGACCGGGGAGCTGTTTTTT. Translated: CSARSRGTGELFF. The chain carries TRBV20-1 and TRBJ2-2; tentatively, D is TRBD2 (6 bases). Germline V gene sequence: CDR1 DFQATT, CDR2 SNEGSKA (reference sequence). Trimming took 2 bases from V and 5 from J, leaving 9 bases between them. The CDR3 loop spans 13 amino acids.

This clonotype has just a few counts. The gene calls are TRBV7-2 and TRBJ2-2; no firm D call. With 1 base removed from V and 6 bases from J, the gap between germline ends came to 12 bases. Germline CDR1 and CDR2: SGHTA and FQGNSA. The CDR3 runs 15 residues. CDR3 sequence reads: CASSLGSGAAGELFF. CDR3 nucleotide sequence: TGTGCCAGCAGCTTAGGGAGTGGCGCGGCCGGGGAGCTGTTTTTT.

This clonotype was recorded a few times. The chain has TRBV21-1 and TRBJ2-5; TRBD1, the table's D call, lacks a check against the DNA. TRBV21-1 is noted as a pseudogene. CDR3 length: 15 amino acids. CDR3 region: CASSKYSTGWETQYF. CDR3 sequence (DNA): TGTGCCAGCAGCAAATATTCGACAGGGTGGGAGACCCAGTACTTC.

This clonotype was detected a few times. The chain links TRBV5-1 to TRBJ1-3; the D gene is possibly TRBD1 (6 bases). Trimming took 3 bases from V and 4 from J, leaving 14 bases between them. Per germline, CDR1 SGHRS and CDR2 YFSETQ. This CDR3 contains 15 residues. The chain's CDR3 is CASSSQGHHGNTIYF. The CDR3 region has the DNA TGCGCCAGCAGCTCGCAGGGGCATCACGGAAACACCATATATTTT. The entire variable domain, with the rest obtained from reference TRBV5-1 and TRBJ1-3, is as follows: KAGVTQTPRYLIKTRGQQVTLSCSPISGHRSVSWYQQTPGQGLQFLFEYFSETQRNKGNFPGRFSGRQFSNSRSEMNVSTLELGDSALYLCASSSQGHHGNTIYFGEGSWLTVV.

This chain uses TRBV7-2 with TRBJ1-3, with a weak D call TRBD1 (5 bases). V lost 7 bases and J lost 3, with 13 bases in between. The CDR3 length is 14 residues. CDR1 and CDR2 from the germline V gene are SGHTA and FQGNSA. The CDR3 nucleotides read TGTGCCAGCATTCTAGGGGCTTTTGGAAACACCATATATTTT. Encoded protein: CASILGAFGNTIYF.

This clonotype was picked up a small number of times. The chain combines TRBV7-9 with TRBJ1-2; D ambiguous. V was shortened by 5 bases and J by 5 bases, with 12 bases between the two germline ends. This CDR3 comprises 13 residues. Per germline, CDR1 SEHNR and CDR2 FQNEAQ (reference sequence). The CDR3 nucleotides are TGTGCCAGCAGCCCTGGAGGGAAGTATGGCTACACCTTC. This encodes CASSPGGKYGYTF.

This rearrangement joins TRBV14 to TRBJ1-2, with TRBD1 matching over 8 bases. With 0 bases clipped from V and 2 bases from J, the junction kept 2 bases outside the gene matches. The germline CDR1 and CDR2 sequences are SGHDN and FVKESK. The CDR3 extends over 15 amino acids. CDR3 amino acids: CASSQDRDRNYGYTF. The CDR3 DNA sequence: TGTGCCAGCAGCCAAGATCGGGACAGGAACTATGGCTACACCTTC.

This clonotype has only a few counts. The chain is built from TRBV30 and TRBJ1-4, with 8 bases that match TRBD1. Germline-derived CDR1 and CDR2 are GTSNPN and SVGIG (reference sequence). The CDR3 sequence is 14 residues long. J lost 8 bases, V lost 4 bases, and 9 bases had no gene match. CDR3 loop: CAWTPGGAWEKLFF. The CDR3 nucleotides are TGTGCCTGGACCCCAGGGGGCGCGTGGGAAAAACTGTTTTTT.

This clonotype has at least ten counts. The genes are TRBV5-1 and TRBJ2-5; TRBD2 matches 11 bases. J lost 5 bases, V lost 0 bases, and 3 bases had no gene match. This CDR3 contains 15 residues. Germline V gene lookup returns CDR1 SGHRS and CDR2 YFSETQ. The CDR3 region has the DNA TGCGCCAGCAGCTTGGAGGCTAGCGGGGGGGAGACCCAGTACTTC. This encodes CASSLEASGGETQYF.